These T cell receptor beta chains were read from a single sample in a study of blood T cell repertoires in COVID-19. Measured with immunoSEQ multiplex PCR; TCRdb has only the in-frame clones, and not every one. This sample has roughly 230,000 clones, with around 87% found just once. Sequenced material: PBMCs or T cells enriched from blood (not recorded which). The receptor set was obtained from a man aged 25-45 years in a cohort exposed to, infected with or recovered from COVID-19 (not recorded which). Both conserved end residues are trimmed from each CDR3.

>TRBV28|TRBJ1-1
ASSLFGGPNTEAF
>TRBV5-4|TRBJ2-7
ASRFLGGPSYEQY
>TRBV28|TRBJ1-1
ATRRAQGVTEAF
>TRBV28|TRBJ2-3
ASNLQGTPGDTQY
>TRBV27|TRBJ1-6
ASSRQGLNSPLH
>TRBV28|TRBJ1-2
ASSLGTVGDYGYT
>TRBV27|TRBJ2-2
ASSSRLAGTGELF
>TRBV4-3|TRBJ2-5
ASSQEKSVLAVETQY
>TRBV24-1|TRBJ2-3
ATSDNGRAEDTQY
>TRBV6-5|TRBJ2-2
ASSYGTGGNTGELF
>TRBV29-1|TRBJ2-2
SVGAGRFGNTGELF
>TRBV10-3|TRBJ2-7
AISEGGTWSYEQY
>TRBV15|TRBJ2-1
ATSRELAGVYNEQF
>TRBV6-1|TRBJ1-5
ASSEGTGSSSQPQH
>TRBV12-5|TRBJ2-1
ASGLSWTRGQF
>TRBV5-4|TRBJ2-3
ASSSEGTSTDTQY